The clone carrying this T cell receptor (beta chain) was observed at least ten times. The sample originates from a study of T cells in Graves' hyperthyroidism and ophthalmopathy. TCR beta CDR3 region amplification was performed from RNA transcripts. An initial round of RT-PCR targeting the TCR CDR3 relied on the HTBI primer set. MiXCR was run by TCRdb on the multiplex PCR reads, yielding one entry per CDR3 protein. The sample holds approximately 98,000 distinct CDR3 sequences, 35% to 45% seen once. CDR3 length: 14 residues. Germline V gives CDR1 SGHRS, CDR2 YFSETQ. Trimming left V 4 bases short and J 6 bases short, with 14 bases between.

Sequencing used peripheral blood or thyroid tissue (not recorded which). The TCR originated in a woman in her 30s with Graves' hyperthyroidism. The chain joins TRBV5-1 to TRBJ1-5; D may be TRBD1 (6 bases). CDR3 region: CASSPLDRTQPQHF. The CDR3 coding sequence is TGCGCCAGCAGCCCGCTCGACAGGACTCAGCCCCAGCATTTT.